A single T cell receptor beta chain is shown here with its context. This record comes from a study of blood T cell repertoires in COVID-19. Sequenced by immunoSEQ multiplex PCR; TCRdb stores in-frame clones only, minus some. This sample carries under 300,000 clones, 70% to 90% of them seen once, and the ten largest clones take about 1.5%. Material for sequencing was PBMCs or T cells enriched from blood (not recorded which). The receptor was isolated from a woman between 45 and 60 years old who had recovered from COVID-19.

CDR3 loop: CASSRTKSETQYF. The CDR3 DNA reads TGTGCCAGCAGTCGGACTAAATCGGAGACCCAGTACTTC. This chain uses TRBV6-5 with TRBJ2-5; the D gene is possibly TRBD2 (6 bases). The CDR3 runs to 13 residues. V lost 5 bases and J lost 5, with 12 bases in between. The germline gives CDR1 MNHEY, CDR2 SVGAGI.